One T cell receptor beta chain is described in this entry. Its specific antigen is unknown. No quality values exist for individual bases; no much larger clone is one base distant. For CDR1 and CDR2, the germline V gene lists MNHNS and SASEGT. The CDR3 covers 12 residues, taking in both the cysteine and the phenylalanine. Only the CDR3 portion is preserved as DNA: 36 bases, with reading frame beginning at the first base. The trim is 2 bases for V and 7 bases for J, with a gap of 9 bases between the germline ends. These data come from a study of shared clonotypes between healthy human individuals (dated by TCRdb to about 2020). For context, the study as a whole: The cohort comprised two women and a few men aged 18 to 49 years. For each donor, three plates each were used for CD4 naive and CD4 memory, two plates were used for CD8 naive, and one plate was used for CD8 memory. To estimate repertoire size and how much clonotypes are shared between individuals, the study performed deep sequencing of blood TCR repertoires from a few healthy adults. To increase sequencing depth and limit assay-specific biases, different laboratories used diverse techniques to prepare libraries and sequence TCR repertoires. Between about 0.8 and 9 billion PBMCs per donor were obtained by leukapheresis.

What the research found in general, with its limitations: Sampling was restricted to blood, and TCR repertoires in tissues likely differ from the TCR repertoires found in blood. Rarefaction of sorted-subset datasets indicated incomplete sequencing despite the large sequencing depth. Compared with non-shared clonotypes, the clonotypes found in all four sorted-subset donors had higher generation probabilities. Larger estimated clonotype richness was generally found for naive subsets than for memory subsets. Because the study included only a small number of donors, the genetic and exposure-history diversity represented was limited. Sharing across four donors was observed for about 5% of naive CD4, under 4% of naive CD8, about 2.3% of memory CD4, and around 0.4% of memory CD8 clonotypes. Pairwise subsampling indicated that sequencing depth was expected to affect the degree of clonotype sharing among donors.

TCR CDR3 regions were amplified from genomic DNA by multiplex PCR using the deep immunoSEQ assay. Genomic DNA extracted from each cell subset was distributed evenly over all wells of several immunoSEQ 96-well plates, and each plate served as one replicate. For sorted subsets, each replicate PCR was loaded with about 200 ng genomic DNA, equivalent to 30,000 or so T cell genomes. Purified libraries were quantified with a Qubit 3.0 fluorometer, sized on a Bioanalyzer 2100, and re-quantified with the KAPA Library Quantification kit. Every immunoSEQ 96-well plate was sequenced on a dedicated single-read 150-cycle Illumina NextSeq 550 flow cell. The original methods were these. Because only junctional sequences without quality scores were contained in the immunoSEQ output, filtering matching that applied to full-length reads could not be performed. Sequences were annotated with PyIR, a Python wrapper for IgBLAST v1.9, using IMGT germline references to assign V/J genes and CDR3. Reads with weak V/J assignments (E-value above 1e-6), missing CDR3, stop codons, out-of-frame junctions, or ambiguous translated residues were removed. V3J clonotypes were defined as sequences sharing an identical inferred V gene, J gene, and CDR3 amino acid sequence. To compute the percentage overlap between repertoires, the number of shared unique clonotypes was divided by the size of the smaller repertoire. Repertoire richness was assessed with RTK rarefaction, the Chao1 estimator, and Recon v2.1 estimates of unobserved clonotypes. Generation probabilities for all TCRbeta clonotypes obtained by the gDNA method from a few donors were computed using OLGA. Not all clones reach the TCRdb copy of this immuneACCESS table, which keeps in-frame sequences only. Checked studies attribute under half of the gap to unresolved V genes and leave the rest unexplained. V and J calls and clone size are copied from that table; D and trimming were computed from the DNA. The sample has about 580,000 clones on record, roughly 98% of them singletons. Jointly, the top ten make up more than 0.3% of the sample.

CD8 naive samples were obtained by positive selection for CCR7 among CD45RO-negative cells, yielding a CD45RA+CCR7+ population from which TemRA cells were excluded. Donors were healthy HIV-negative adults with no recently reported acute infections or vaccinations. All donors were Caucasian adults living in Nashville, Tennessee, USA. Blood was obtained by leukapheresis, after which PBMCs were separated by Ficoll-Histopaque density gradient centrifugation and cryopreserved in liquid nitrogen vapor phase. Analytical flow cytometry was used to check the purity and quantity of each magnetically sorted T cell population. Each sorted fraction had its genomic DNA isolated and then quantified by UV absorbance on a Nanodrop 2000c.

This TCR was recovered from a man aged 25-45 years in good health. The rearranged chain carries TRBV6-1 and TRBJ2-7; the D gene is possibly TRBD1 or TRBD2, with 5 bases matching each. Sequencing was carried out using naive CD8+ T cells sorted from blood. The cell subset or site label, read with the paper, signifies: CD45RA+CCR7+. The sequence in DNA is TGTGCCAGCAGTGAATGGGGACCTGAGCAGTACTTC. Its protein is CASSEWGPEQYF.